The T cell receptor (beta chain) under discussion was sequenced for a study of cytomegalovirus exposure and HLA in healthy donors. Study-level background: Prior work identified around 120 million unique TCR beta sequences in around 170 million T cells. Study-wide findings and caveats: Donors belonging to an Asian-associated ancestry cluster reportedly showed fewer N-insertions in productive TCRs than the roughly 700-donor mean, according to what a later analysis found. It was in a later analysis that TCR association rates were seen to vary by HLA locus, highest for DRB1 and lowest for HLA-C. A highly shared variant cluster was judged a likely technical artifact.

Use of 60 Vbeta and 13 Jbeta primers characterized the PCR. Data came from immunoSEQ multiplex PCR; TCRdb stores just in-frame clones and leaves some out. The sample has 90,000 or so clones; about three quarters are singletons. In regard to this clone: The antigen remains undetermined.

Per the germline V gene, CDR1 is MDHEN and CDR2 is SYDVKM. The CDR3 contains 14 residues. Between the trimmed V and J ends, which lost 6 bases and 8 bases, there was a span of 16 bases. The sequence was collected from a man aged 25 to 40 in good health and CMV-seropositive. The source material was PBMCs. The J gene is TRBJ1-4, the V gene TRBV28; tentatively, D is TRBD1 (5 bases). The CDR3 DNA sequence: TGTGCCAGCAGCCCCGGCCCCTACAGGGAAAAACTGTTTTTT. Its protein product is CASSPGPYREKLFF.